What follows is one TCR beta chain and its context. Its specificity is unknown. The source of the sample is a study of T-cell memory formation after mild COVID-19. Study results and limitations: Day 37-peaking second-wave clones had unconfirmed SARS-CoV-2 specificity.

Trimming cost V 1 base and J 6 bases, with 15 bases left between them. CDR3 length: 16 amino acids. Germline V CDR1 and CDR2: SGHTA, FQGTGA. MiXCR, applied by TCRdb to the 5' RACE reads, yields one record per CDR3 protein. The sample records approximately 150,000 distinct CDR3 sequences, about an eighth being singletons. Sequencing input: PBMCs or a T cell subset sorted from them (not recorded which). The rearrangement joins TRBV7-3 to TRBJ2-2, with D possibly matching TRBD2 (7 bases). The receptor comes from a man aged 18 to 29 who had mild COVID-19 (a few samples of this study predate the infection). Cell type and time point are not known. CDR3 sequence (DNA): TGTGCCAGCAGCTTAAGAGGCGGGGGCCGGGCCGGGGAGCTGTTTTTT. Translation: CASSLRGGGRAGELFF.